The rows below give T cell receptor beta chains drawn from one sample of a study of T-cell memory formation after mild COVID-19. From the 5' RACE reads, TCRdb called clonotypes with MiXCR, one entry per CDR3 protein. The top ten clones hold approximately 23% of a sample with over 40,000 distinct CDR3 sequences, about 12% of them seen once. The material sequenced was PBMCs or a T cell subset sorted from them (not recorded which). The receptors originated from a man younger than 35 who had mild COVID-19 (a few samples of this study predate the infection). Cell type and time point are not known. CDR3s include the opening cysteine and the closing phenylalanine or tryptophan. A D gene is named only where the DNA matches it firmly. Rows give clone size only sometimes, using once, few, many, or a class for an expanded clone.

TRBV5-6	few	TRBD2	TRBJ2-3	CASRSAGPTDTQYF	TGTGCCAGCAGATCAGCGGGGCCCACAGATACGCAGTATTTT
TRBV10-3	many	NA	TRBJ2-3	CAILGGPTDTQYF	TGTGCCATCCTGGGGGGCCCCACAGATACGCAGTATTTT
TRBV4-3	many	TRBD2	TRBJ2-3	CASSQGAGVSTDTQYF	TGCGCCAGCAGCCAAGGAGCGGGGGTTAGCACAGATACGCAGTATTTT
TRBV7-2	many	NA	TRBJ1-2	CASSLAGGGSGYTF	TGTGCCAGCAGCTTAGCCGGCGGGGGGAGTGGCTACACCTTC
TRBV5-4	few	TRBD1	TRBJ2-7	CASSIPGQGAYEQYF	TGTGCCAGCAGCATACCGGGACAGGGGGCCTACGAGCAGTACTTC
TRBV2	NA	NA	TRBJ2-7	CASRDGTLWLDEQYF	TGTGCCAGCAGGGATGGTACGCTATGGCTGGACGAGCAGTACTTC
TRBV2	NA	TRBD2	TRBJ2-5	CASIPTSGGFQETQYF	TGTGCCAGCATACCGACTAGCGGGGGTTTTCAAGAGACCCAGTACTTC
TRBV12-3/TRBV12-4	NA	NA	TRBJ1-2	CASSSPGILYGYPF	TGTGCCAGCAGCTCCCCCGGGATCTTATATGGCTACCCCTTC
TRBV20-1	NA	NA	TRBJ2-7	CSATLRDPYEQYF	TGCAGTGCTACGCTCCGGGACCCTTACGAGCAGTACTTC
TRBV11-2	many	TRBD1	TRBJ2-7	CASSFGTALYEQYF	TGTGCCAGCAGCTTTGGGACAGCCCTCTACGAGCAGTACTTC
TRBV7-6	many	NA	TRBJ2-2	CASSDAPVNTGELFF	TGTGCCAGCAGCGACGCACCGGTGAACACCGGGGAGCTGTTTTTT
TRBV7-8	many	TRBD1	TRBJ1-5	CASSPRDRSGYSNQPQHF	TGTGCCAGCAGCCCCAGGGACAGGAGTGGATATAGCAATCAGCCCCAGCATTTT
TRBV10-3	few	NA	TRBJ2-2	CAIPIAGNTGELFF	TGTGCCATCCCGATCGCAGGGAACACCGGGGAGCTGTTTTTT
TRBV7-8	many	NA	TRBJ2-7	CASSLVGGPEAYEQYF	TGTGCCAGCAGCTTAGTGGGAGGACCCGAGGCCTACGAGCAGTACTTC
TRBV20-1	few	NA	TRBJ2-3	CSARDWARSTDTQYF	TGCAGTGCTAGAGATTGGGCTAGGAGTACAGATACGCAGTATTTT
TRBV20-1	many	NA	TRBJ2-3	CSARVRDTQYF	TGCAGTGCTAGAGTTAGAGATACGCAGTATTTT